The next 13 T cell receptor beta chains were all read from a single sample in a study of cytomegalovirus exposure and HLA in healthy donors (dated by TCRdb to 2015 to 2018). The library came from the immunoSEQ multiplex PCR assay. A mixture of 60 forward primers for TCR Vbeta segments and 13 reverse primers for TCR Jbeta segments was used in the multiplex PCR. Drawn from immuneACCESS, this table holds only the in-frame rearrangements with V and J called that TCRdb kept. Clones are partly lost; checked studies trace under half to an unresolved V gene and leave the rest unexplained. This sample gives fewer than 200,000 clones in total; 65% to 85% of them show up just once. About 4.3% of the sample comes from the top ten. Sequencing was done on a sample of PBMCs. All receptors derive from a woman in her 50s in good health and CMV-seropositive.

This chain's CDR3 is CASSLNGDQPQHF. CDR3 DNA: TGTGCCAGCAGCTTGAACGGGGATCAGCCCCAGCATTTT. The rearrangement links TRBV7-8 to TRBJ1-5; no definite D call. Germline CDR1 and CDR2: SGHVS and FQNEAQ. Trimming left V 3 bases short and J 5 bases short, with 8 bases between. The CDR3 consists of 13 residues.

The V call is TRBV5-4, the J call TRBJ1-4, with a possible D match to TRBD1 (6 bases). Trimming cost V 4 bases and J 0 bases, with 13 bases left between them. This CDR3 has 16 residues. From germline, CDR1 is SGHNT and CDR2 YYREEE (reference sequence). This chain's CDR3 is CASSPNQGTTNEKLFF. CDR3 nucleotide sequence: TGTGCCAGCAGCCCTAACCAGGGGACAACTAATGAAAAACTGTTTTTT.

V gene TRBV11-3 combines with J gene TRBJ1-1, with 8 positions matching TRBD1. Germline CDR1 and CDR2: SGHNT and YENEEA. CDR3 length: 15 amino acids. With 3 bases clipped from V and 3 bases from J, the junction kept 6 bases outside the gene matches. The CDR3 coding sequence is TGTGCCAGCAGCTTCGGACAGGGAGATGACACTGAAGCTTTCTTT. This codes for CASSFGQGDDTEAFF.

This chain uses TRBV7-9 with TRBJ1-1; D is possibly TRBD1 (6 bases). The CDR3 is made up of 16 amino acids. Germline CDR1 and CDR2: SEHNR and FQNEAQ (reference sequence). Trimming removed 4 bases from V and 1 base from J, with 16 bases in between. The CDR3 loop is CASSSSGGGRNTEAFF. As DNA, the CDR3 is TGTGCCAGCAGCTCGAGCGGGGGCGGGCGGAACACTGAAGCTTTCTTT.

This clone was picked up a small number of times. J is TRBJ2-5 and V is TRBV7-6, with D possibly TRBD2 on 6 matching bases. CDR1 is SGHVS and CDR2 is FNYEAQ in the germline V gene. This CDR3 is 16 amino acids long. V was trimmed by 3 bases and J by 5 bases, leaving 19 bases between them. CDR3: CASSFVFEGGRETQYF. The DNA for the CDR3 is TGTGCCAGCAGCTTCGTTTTTGAGGGAGGTCGGGAGACCCAGTACTTC.

This sequence joins TRBV30 and TRBJ2-7; weak D call: TRBD2 (5 bases). Trimming removed 5 bases from V and 2 bases from J, with 19 bases in between. Germline CDR1 and CDR2: GTSNPN and SVGIG (reference sequence). CDR3 size: 15 residues. The CDR3: CAWAPGDGVPYEQYF. CDR3 sequence (DNA): TGTGCCTGGGCCCCAGGCGACGGGGTCCCCTACGAGCAGTACTTC.

This chain uses TRBV7-9 with TRBJ1-6; tentative D call: TRBD1 (6 bases). Trimming removed 8 bases from V and 14 bases from J, with 13 bases in between. Germline lookup yields CDR1 SEHNR and CDR2 FQNEAQ (reference sequence). The CDR3 runs to 11 residues. The CDR3, as DNA: TGTGCCAGCGCCTGGGGGGGCTCCCTCCACTTT. Amino acid sequence: CASAWGGSLHF.

CDR3 sequence reads: CASSQPGGQPQHF. The CDR3 DNA is TGCGCCAGCAGCCAACCGGGTGGCCAGCCCCAGCATTTT. This chain connects TRBV4-1 to TRBJ1-5; D is unresolved. This CDR3 region has 13 residues. In germline, CDR1 is MGHRA, CDR2 YSYEKL. V lost 2 bases to trimming and J lost 7 bases, with 9 bases between them.

J is TRBJ1-2 and V is TRBV10-3; a weak D match, TRBD1 (6 bases). Germline V CDR1 and CDR2: ENHRY, SYGVKD. This CDR3 region has 16 residues. V dropped 0 bases and J dropped 8 bases, with 19 bases sitting between them. CDR3 amino acids: CAISESIRRGGDGYTF. The DNA for the CDR3 is TGTGCCATCAGTGAGTCGATTCGCAGGGGCGGCGACGGCTACACCTTC.

The V gene is TRBV5-1, the J gene TRBJ2-7; 11 bases are a match to TRBD1. CDR1 and CDR2 from the germline V gene are SGHRS and YFSETQ. Germline trimming cut 5 bases from V and 0 bases from J; bases unmatched to any gene: 1. The CDR3 has 14 amino acids. CDR3 loop: CASRGQGDSYEQYF. For the CDR3, the DNA is TGCGCCAGCAGGGGACAGGGGGACTCCTACGAGCAGTACTTC. The whole variable domain, remainder taken from reference TRBV5-1 and TRBJ2-7, is KAGVTQTPRYLIKTRGQQVTLSCSPISGHRSVSWYQQTPGQGLQFLFEYFSETQRNKGNFPGRFSGRQFSNSRSEMNVSTLELGDSALYLCASRGQGDSYEQYFGPGTRLTVT.

This clone occurred once. V is TRBV7-2 and J is TRBJ2-2; 7 bases are shared with TRBD1. J lost 0 bases, V lost 7 bases, and 2 bases had no gene match. This CDR3 is built from 14 residues. The V gene's germline CDR1 is SGHTA and CDR2 FQGNSA. CDR3 in DNA: TGTGCCAGCAACAGGGGCCCGAACACCGGGGAGCTGTTTTTT. As protein: CASNRGPNTGELFF.

CDR3 sequence reads: CASSMIQGARANYGYTF. DNA of the CDR3: TGTGCCAGTAGTATGATACAGGGGGCAAGAGCTAACTATGGCTACACCTTC. The chain uses TRBV19 and TRBJ1-2; 9 bases are shared with TRBD1. CDR3 length: 17 residues. Germline V gene lookup returns CDR1 LNHDA and CDR2 SQIVND (reference sequence). Trimming removed 3 bases from V and 0 bases from J; junction bases left unmatched: 8. The whole variable domain, remainder taken from reference TRBV19 and TRBJ1-2, is DGGITQSPKYLFRKEGQNVTLSCEQNLNHDAMYWYRQDPGQGLRLIYYSQIVNDFQKGDIAEGYSVSREKKESFPLTVTSAQKNPTAFYLCASSMIQGARANYGYTFGSGTRLTVV.

This chain connects TRBV28 to TRBJ1-2; D is undetermined. CDR1 and CDR2 (germline): MDHEN, SYDVKM. V gave up 6 bases and J gave up 3 bases, with 20 bases separating them. CDR3 length equals 16 residues. This chain's CDR3 is CASSRISRGEDYGYTF. The CDR3 coding sequence is TGTGCCAGCAGCCGAATATCCCGGGGTGAAGACTATGGCTACACCTTC.